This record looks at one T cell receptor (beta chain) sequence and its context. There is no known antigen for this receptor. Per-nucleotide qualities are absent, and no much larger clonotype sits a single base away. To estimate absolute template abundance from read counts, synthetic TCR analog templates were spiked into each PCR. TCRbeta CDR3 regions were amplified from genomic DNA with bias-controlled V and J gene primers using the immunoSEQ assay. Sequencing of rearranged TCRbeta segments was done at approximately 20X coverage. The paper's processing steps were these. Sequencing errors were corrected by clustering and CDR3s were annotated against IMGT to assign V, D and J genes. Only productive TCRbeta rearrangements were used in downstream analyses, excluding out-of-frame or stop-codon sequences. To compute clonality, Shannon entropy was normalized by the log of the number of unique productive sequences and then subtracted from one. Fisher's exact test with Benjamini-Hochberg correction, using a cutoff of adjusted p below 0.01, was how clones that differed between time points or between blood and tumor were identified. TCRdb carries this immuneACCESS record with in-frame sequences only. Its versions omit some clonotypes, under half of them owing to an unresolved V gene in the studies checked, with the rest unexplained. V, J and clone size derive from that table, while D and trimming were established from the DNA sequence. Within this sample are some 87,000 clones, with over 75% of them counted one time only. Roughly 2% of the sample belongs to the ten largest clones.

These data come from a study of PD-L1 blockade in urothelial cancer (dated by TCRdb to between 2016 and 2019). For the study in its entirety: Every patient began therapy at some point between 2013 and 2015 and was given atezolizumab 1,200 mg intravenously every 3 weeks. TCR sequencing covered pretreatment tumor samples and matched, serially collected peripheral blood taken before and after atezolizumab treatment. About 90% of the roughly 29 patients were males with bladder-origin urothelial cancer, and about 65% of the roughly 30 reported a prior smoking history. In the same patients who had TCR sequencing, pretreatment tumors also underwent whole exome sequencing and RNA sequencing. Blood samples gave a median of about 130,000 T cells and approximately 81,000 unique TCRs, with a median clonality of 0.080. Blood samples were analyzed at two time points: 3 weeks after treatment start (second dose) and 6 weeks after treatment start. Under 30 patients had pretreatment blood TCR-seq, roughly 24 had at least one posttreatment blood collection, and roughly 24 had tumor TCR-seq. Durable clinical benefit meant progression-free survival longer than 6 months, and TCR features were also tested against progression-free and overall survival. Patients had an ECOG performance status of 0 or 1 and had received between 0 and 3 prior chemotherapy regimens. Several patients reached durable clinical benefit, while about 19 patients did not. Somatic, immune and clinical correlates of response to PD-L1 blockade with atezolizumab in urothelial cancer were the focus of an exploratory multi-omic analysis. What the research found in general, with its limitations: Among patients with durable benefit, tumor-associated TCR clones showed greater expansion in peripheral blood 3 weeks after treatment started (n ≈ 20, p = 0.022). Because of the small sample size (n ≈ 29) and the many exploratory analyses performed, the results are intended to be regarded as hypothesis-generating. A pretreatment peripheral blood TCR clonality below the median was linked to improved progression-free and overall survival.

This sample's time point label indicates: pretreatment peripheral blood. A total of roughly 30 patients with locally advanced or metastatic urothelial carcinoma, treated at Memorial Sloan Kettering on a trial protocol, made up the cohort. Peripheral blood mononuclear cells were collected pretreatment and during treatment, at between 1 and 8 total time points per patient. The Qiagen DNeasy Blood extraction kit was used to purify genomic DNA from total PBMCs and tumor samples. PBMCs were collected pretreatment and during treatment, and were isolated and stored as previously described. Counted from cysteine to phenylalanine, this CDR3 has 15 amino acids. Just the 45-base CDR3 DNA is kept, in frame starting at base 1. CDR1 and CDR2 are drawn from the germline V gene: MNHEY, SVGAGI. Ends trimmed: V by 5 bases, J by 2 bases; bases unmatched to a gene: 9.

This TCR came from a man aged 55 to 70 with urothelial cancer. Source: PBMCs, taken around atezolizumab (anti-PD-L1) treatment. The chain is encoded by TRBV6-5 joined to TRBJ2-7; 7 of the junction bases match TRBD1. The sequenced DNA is TGTGCCAGCAGTAAGGCAAGGACAGGAACCTACGAGCAGTACTTC. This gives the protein CASSKARTGTYEQYF.